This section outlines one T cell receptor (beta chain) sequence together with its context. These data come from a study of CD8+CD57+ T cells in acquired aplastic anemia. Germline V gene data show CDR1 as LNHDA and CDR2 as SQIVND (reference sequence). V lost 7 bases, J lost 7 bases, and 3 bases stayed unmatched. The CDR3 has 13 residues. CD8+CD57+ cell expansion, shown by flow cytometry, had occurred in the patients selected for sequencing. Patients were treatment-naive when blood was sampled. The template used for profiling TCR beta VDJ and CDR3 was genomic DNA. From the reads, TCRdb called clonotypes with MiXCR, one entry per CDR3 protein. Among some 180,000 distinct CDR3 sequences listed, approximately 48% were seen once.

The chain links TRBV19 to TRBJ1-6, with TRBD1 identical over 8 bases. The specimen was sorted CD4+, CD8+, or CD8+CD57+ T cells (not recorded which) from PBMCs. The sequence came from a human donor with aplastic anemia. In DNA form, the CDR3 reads TGTGCCAGTAATGACAGGGGAAATTCACCCCTCCACTTT. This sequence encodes CASNDRGNSPLHF.